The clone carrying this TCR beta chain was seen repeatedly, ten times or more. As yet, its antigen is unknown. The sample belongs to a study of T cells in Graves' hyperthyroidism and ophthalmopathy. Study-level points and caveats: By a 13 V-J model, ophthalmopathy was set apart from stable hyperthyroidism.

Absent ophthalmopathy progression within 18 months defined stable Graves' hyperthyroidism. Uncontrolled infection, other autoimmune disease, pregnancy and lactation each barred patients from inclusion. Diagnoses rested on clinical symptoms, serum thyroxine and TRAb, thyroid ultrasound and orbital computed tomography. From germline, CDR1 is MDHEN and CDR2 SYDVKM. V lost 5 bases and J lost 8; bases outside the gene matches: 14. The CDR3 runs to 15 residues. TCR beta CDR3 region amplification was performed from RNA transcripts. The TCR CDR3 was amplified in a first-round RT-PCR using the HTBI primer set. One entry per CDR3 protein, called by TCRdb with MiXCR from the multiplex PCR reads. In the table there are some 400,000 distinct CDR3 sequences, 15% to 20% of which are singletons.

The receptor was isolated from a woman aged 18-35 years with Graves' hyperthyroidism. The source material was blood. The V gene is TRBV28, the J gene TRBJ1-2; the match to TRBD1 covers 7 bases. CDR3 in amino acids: CASSEGTARPGGYTF. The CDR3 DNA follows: TGTGCCAGCAGTGAAGGGACAGCGCGCCCCGGGGGCTACACCTTC.